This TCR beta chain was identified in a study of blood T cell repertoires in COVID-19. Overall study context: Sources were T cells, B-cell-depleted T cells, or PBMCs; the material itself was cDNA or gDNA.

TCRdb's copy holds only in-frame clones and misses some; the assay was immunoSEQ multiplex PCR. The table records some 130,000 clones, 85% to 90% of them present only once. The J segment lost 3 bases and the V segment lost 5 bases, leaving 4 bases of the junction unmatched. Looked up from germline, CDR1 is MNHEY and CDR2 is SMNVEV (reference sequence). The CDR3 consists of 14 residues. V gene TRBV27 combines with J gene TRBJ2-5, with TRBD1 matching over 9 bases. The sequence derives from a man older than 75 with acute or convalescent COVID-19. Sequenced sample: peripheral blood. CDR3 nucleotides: TGTGCCAGCAGTACCCGGGACAGGGAAGAGACCCAGTACTTC. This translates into CASSTRDREETQYF.